This TCR beta chain stems from a study of metastatic and nonmetastatic thyroid tumors. Findings and caveats of the study: Compared with benign nodules, malignant thyroid tumors were reported to have significantly higher TCR beta diversity in both blood and tumor.

The germline gives CDR1 SNHLY, CDR2 FYNNEI. Trimming shortened V by 7 bases and J by 13 bases, and 14 bases separated the two germline ends. This CDR3 has 11 amino acids. The table lists this clone with many counts. The antigen remains unidentified. Other nucleotide sequences from this sample produce the same CDR3. With MiXCR, TCRdb reprocessed the PCR reads. The profile shows 20,000 to 25,000 clones, approximately 20% of them singletons. Every patient underwent thyroid surgery untreated. The sequence derives from a female donor with papillary thyroid cancer or a benign thyroid nodule (not recorded which). Some clones in this sample may be carry-over from other donors' samples. The sample was blood. This chain joins TRBV2 and TRBJ2-1, with D perhaps TRBD2 (6 bases). In DNA form, the CDR3 reads TGTGCCAGCAATTCGGCTAGCGAACAGTTCTTC. Its translation: CASNSASEQFF.